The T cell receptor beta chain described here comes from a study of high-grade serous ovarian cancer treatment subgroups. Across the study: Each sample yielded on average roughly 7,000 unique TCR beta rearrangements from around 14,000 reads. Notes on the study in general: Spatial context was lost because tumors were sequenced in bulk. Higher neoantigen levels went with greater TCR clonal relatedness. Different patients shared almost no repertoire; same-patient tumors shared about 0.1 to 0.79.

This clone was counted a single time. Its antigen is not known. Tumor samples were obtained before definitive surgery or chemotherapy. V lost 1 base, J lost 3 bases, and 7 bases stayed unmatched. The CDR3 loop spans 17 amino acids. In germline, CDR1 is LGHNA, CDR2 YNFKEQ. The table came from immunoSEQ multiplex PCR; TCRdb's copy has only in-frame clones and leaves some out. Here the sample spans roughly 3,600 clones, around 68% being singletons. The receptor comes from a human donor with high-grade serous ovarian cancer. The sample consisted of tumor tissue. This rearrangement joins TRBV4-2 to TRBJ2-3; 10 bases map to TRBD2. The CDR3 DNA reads TGTGCCAGCAGCCAAGCCCACTCTAGCGGGGGTACAGATACGCAGTATTTT. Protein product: CASSQAHSSGGTDTQYF.